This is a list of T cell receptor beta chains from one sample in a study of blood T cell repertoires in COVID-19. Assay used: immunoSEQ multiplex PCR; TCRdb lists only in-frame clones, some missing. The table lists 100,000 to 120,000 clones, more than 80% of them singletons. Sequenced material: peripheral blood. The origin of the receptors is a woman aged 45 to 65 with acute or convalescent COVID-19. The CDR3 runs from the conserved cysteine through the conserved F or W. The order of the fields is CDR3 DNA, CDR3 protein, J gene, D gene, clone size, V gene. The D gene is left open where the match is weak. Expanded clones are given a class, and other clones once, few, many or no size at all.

TGTGCCAGCAGCGTAGACGGACAGGGCTCCTACAATGAGCAGTTCTTC	CASSVDGQGSYNEQFF	TRBJ2-1	TRBD1	.	TRBV9
TGCGCCAGCAGCCAAGATCGGGCCCCGGGAAGCGAGCAGTACTTC	CASSQDRAPGSEQYF	TRBJ2-7	.	.	TRBV4-3
TGTGCCAGCGTGGGGGGAGTAGTGAACACTGAAGCTTTCTTT	CASVGGVVNTEAFF	TRBJ1-1	.	.	TRBV2
TGCGCCAGCAGCCGCGAAGGTACTAGCGCATCAGATACGCAGTATTTT	CASSREGTSASDTQYF	TRBJ2-3	TRBD2	.	TRBV4-3
TGCGCCAGCAGCCAGGCAGGTGTGTCCTACGAGCAGTACTTC	CASSQAGVSYEQYF	TRBJ2-7	.	few	TRBV4-1
TGTGCCAGCAGTTTACGTGGCAGGGTGTCGCAAGGCTACACCTTC	CASSLRGRVSQGYTF	TRBJ1-2	.	.	TRBV28
TGCGCCAGCAGTGGGACAGTTAGCAATCAGCCCCAGCATTTT	CASSGTVSNQPQHF	TRBJ1-5	.	few	TRBV10-1
TGTGCCAGCAGTTTCATTTTCCGGACTAGCGGGGGGTCCACCGGGGAGCTGTTTTTT	CASSFIFRTSGGSTGELFF	TRBJ2-2	TRBD2	once	TRBV28
TGTGCCAGCAGCGTTGGATGGGGGGAGGCTGAAGCTTTCTTT	CASSVGWGEAEAFF	TRBJ1-1	.	.	TRBV5-4
TGTGCCAGCAACCGATTAGCCGAAGCTTTCTTT	CASNRLAEAFF	TRBJ1-1	.	few	TRBV12-3/TRBV12-4
TGTGCCAGCGAGGGTCTAAATGGCTACACCTTC	CASEGLNGYTF	TRBJ1-2	.	.	TRBV28
TGTGCCAGCAGTTACACAGGGAGAGGCGGTGAAAAACTGTTTTTT	CASSYTGRGGEKLFF	TRBJ1-4	.	.	TRBV27
TGCGCCAGCAGCCAAGATCGGGGGGGGAACTACGAGCAGTACTTC	CASSQDRGGNYEQYF	TRBJ2-7	TRBD2	.	TRBV4-3
TGTGCCAGCAGTGAATCAGGGGGCTTGGATGGCTACACCTTC	CASSESGGLDGYTF	TRBJ1-2	TRBD1	few	TRBV2
TGTGCCACCAAGCGAGGGGGGGGGAGCAATCAGCCCCAGCATTTT	CATKRGGGSNQPQHF	TRBJ1-5	.	.	TRBV19
TGTGCCACCAGTGATCCCCGCGGACAGGGGCGGAATGAGCAGTTCTTC	CATSDPRGQGRNEQFF	TRBJ2-1	TRBD1	.	TRBV24-1
TGTGCCAGCAGCGTACAGCTCAATCAGCCCCAGCATTTT	CASSVQLNQPQHF	TRBJ1-5	.	.	TRBV7-6
TGTGCCAGCAGTCTTGGGGGGGGGCGCGCCCTCTGGGAAAAACTGTTTTTT	CASSLGGGRALWEKLFF	TRBJ1-4	.	.	TRBV28
TGTGCCAGCAGGAGGGGGAATCAGCCCCAGCATTTT	CASRRGNQPQHF	TRBJ1-5	.	.	TRBV6-5
TGCGCCAGCAGCCAGGGACTAGCGGACAATGAGCAGTTCTTC	CASSQGLADNEQFF	TRBJ2-1	TRBD2	.	TRBV4-3
TGTGCCAGCAGTAGAGACAGGGGAGATCAGCCCCAGCATTTT	CASSRDRGDQPQHF	TRBJ1-5	TRBD1	.	TRBV28
TGTGCCAGAAGCTCCGAGCGGGATACGCAGTATTTT	CARSSERDTQYF	TRBJ2-3	.	.	TRBV7-5
TGTGCCAGCTCACGAGAACCGGACAGGGTCACCGGGGAGCTGTTTTTT	CASSREPDRVTGELFF	TRBJ2-2	TRBD1	.	TRBV18
TGTGCCAGCAGCTTAGCACAGGGGAGGATTCATGGCTACACCTTC	CASSLAQGRIHGYTF	TRBJ1-2	TRBD1	.	TRBV11-1
TGTGCCTGCCAACAGGGGTTAGAAGCTTTCTTT	CACQQGLEAFF	TRBJ1-1	TRBD1	.	TRBV30
TGCGCCAGCAGCCAAGTCCAGGGGGCACTGGAGCAGTACTTC	CASSQVQGALEQYF	TRBJ2-7	TRBD1	.	TRBV4-1
TGTGCCACCAGTGACCCCAGAGGAGGCAATGAGCAGTTCTTC	CATSDPRGGNEQFF	TRBJ2-1	.	.	TRBV24-1
TGTGCCAGCAGCCTCGGGGGACAGGGTAACTCACCCCTCCACTTT	CASSLGGQGNSPLHF	TRBJ1-6	TRBD1	.	TRBV28
TGTGCCAGCAGCTTAGCTGGAGGCCCTCTTGGACATGGCTACACCTTC	CASSLAGGPLGHGYTF	TRBJ1-2	.	.	TRBV7-2
TGTGCCTGGGGAGCCGCGGACAGGGGAGACTATGGCTACACCTTC	CAWGAADRGDYGYTF	TRBJ1-2	TRBD1	.	TRBV30
TGCGCCAGCAGCCAAGACTTAGCGGGACTCACCTACGAGCAGTACTTC	CASSQDLAGLTYEQYF	TRBJ2-7	TRBD2	.	TRBV4-1
TGTGCCAGCAGTGAAACAGAGAAATATAGCAATCAGCCCCAGCATTTT	CASSETEKYSNQPQHF	TRBJ1-5	.	.	TRBV28
TGTGCCAGCAGCCAAGAAGGGGGACTAGCGGGAGGGAGCGATGAGCAGTTCTTC	CASSQEGGLAGGSDEQFF	TRBJ2-1	TRBD2	.	TRBV14
TGTGCCTGGAGTTTTGGACAGGGGGTTTGGGAGACCCAGTACTTC	CAWSFGQGVWETQYF	TRBJ2-5	TRBD1	.	TRBV30
TGTGCCAGCAGCTCGAATCAGGGGGCTCAGCCCCAGCATTTT	CASSSNQGAQPQHF	TRBJ1-5	TRBD1	.	TRBV7-8
TGTGCCAGCAGCTCACGGGACAGGGTGAGCAATCAGCCCCAGCATTTT	CASSSRDRVSNQPQHF	TRBJ1-5	TRBD1	.	TRBV6-2/TRBV6-3
TGTGCCATCAGTGAGGCTAGCCTATATGAGCAGTTCTTC	CAISEASLYEQFF	TRBJ2-1	.	.	TRBV10-3